These 12 T cell receptor beta chains were all obtained from the same sample, sequenced in a study of early T cells in non-severe SARS-CoV-2 infection. Using its own MiXCR run on the 5' RACE reads, TCRdb lists one record per CDR3 protein. The data show about 77,000 distinct CDR3 sequences, 8.5% to 10% seen once. The sequenced material came from whole blood. The receptors stem from an adult who was a healthcare worker with PCR-confirmed SARS-CoV-2 infection or an uninfected control (not recorded which).

This clonotype was counted a few times. The V gene is TRBV6-2 or TRBV6-3, the J gene TRBJ2-2; D unclear. CDR1 is MNHEY and CDR2 is SVGEGT in the germline V gene. V lost 7 bases, J lost 0 bases, and 9 bases lay in between. The CDR3 runs to 14 residues. Written as DNA, the CDR3 is TGTGCCAGCAAAATCCCTTCGAACACCGGGGAGCTGTTTTTT. Protein sequence: CASKIPSNTGELFF.

This clonotype was detected only a few times. The chain combines TRBV15 with TRBJ2-3, with D possibly TRBD2 on 5 matching bases. Trimming left V 0 bases short and J 0 bases short, with 10 bases between. The V gene's germline CDR1 is LNHNV and CDR2 YYDKDF (reference sequence). The CDR3 is made up of 16 amino acids. The CDR3 nucleotides read TGTGCCACCAGCAGAGATTCGCCTAGCAGCACAGATACGCAGTATTTT. Its protein is CATSRDSPSSTDTQYF.

This clonotype showed up just a few times. This chain connects TRBV20-1 to TRBJ2-2, with unresolved D. V lost 1 base to trimming and J lost 6 bases, with 6 bases between them. Germline-derived CDR1 and CDR2 are DFQATT and SNEGSKA (reference sequence). The CDR3 covers 12 residues. CDR3 coding DNA: TGCAGTGCTAGAGGGGCCTCCGGGGAGCTGTTTTTT. It yields the protein CSARGASGELFF.

The CDR3 loop is CAWSRTSGSDTQYF. The CDR3 nucleotides read TGTGCCTGGAGTCGGACTAGCGGATCAGATACGCAGTATTTT. The chain carries TRBV30 and TRBJ2-3, with 10 bases aligning to TRBD2. Germline V lookup: CDR1 GTSNPN, CDR2 SVGIG (reference sequence). The CDR3 runs to 14 residues. Trimming cost V 2 bases and J 4 bases; bases outside gene matches: 3. Drawing the rest from reference TRBV30 and TRBJ2-3, the complete variable domain is SQTIHQWPATLVQPVGSPLSLECTVEGTSNPNLYWYRQAAGRGLQLLFYSVGIGQISSEVPQNLSASRPQDRQFILSSKKLLLSDSGFYLCAWSRTSGSDTQYFGPGTRLTVL.

This clonotype occurred many times. CDR3 residues: CASSPDRGAYNEQFF. The CDR3 region has the DNA TGTGCCAGCAGTCCGGACAGGGGTGCCTACAATGAGCAGTTCTTC. This chain uses TRBV27 with TRBJ2-1; 9 bases fit TRBD1. The germline CDR1 and CDR2 sequences are MNHEY and SMNVEV (reference sequence). Trimming at V came to 5 bases and at J to 2 bases, leaving 4 bases not matched to a gene. The CDR3 loop spans 15 amino acids.

This clonotype was seen at least ten times. The J gene is TRBJ2-1, the V gene TRBV2; tentatively, D is TRBD1 or TRBD2 (5 bases each). Germline CDR1 reads SNHLY; CDR2 reads FYNNEI. V was trimmed by 8 bases and J by 0 bases, leaving 14 bases between them. The CDR3 has 15 residues. DNA of the CDR3: TGTGCCAGCGTTCTAGCAGGGAGCTCCTACAATGAGCAGTTCTTC. This gives the protein CASVLAGSSYNEQFF.

As for this clonotype: The germline gene is not matched at one end of the junction; a read error may be the cause. The chain carries TRBV12-3 or TRBV12-4 and TRBJ2-3; the D is unclear. The CDR3 extends over 15 amino acids. Here the CDR3 DNA reads TGTGTCAGCAGTCCGGATAGATGGGACACAGATACGCAGTATTTT. Translated: CVSSPDRWDTDTQYF.

This clonotype appeared a few times. V gene TRBV28 combines with J gene TRBJ2-5, with TRBD2 matching 11 bases. J was trimmed by 2 bases and V by 5 bases; bases with no gene match: 7. CDR1 and CDR2 from the germline V gene are MDHEN and SYDVKM. CDR3 length equals 16 residues. The CDR3 is CASSGSGLAAQETQYF. As DNA, the CDR3 is TGTGCCAGCAGTGGCTCGGGACTAGCGGCACAAGAGACCCAGTACTTC.

The chain links TRBV12-3 or TRBV12-4 to TRBJ1-6; D uncertain. The V end lost 1 base, the J end lost 7 bases, and 8 bases lay between the germline ends. The CDR3 spans 14 residues. CDR3 coding DNA: TGTGCCAGCAGTTTAGGAGGGCCGAATTCACCCCTCCACTTT. This sequence encodes CASSLGGPNSPLHF.

This clonotype was seen a handful of times. CDR3 protein: CASSSGTGVQPQHF. CDR3 sequence (DNA): TGCGCCAGCAGCTCAGGGACAGGGGTTCAGCCCCAGCATTTT. This chain joins TRBV5-1 and TRBJ1-5; 10 nucleotides line up with TRBD1. From germline, CDR1 is SGHRS and CDR2 YFSETQ. Trimming removed 3 bases from V and 6 bases from J; junction bases left unmatched: 3. CDR3 length: 14 amino acids.

There are many counts of this clonotype. The genes are TRBV5-5 and TRBJ1-4; D may be TRBD1 (5 bases). V lost 4 bases and J 3 bases, leaving 13 bases between the germline ends. The CDR3 has 15 residues. CDR1 and CDR2 (germline): SGHKS, YYEKEE (reference sequence). CDR3 residues: CASSPTVTSNEKLFF. CDR3 coding DNA: TGTGCCAGCAGCCCGACAGTAACCTCTAATGAAAAACTGTTTTTT.

This clonotype was seen only a few times. CDR3 DNA sequence: TGTGCCAGCTCACCCGGACAGGAAAACCCCCAGTACTTC. Its protein is CASSPGQENPQYF. The rearrangement uses TRBV18 and TRBJ2-7, with TRBD1 identical over 7 bases. The germline V gene has CDR1 KGHSH and CDR2 LQKENI. V was clipped by 3 bases and J by 10 bases; unmatched bases: 9. The CDR3 runs to 13 residues.